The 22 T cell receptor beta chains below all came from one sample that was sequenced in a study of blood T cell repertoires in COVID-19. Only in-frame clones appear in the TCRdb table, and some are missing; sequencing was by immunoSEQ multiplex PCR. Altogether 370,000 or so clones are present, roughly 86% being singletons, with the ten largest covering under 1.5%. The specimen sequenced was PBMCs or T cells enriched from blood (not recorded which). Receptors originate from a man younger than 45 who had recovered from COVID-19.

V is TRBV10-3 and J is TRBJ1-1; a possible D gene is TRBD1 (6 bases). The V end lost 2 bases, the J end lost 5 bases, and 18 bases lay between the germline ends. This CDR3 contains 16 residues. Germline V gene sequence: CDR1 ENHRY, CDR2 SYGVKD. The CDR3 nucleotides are TGTGCCATCAGTGAGGCGGGGGCAGACCTCCAGACTGAAGCTTTCTTT. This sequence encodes CAISEAGADLQTEAFF.

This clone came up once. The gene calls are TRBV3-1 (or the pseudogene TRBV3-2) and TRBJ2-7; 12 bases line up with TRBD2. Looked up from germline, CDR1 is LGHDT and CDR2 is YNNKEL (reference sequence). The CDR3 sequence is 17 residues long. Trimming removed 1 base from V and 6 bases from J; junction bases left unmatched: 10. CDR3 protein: CASSQGVRLAGGPEQYF. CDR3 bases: TGTGCCAGCAGCCAAGGGGTACGTCTAGCGGGGGGGCCCGAGCAGTACTTC.

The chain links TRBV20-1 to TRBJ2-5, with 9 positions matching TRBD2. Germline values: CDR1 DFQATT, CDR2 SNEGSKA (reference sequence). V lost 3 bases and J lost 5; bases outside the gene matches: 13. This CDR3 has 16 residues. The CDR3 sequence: CSASPGGGAGYETQYF. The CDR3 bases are TGCAGTGCTAGTCCTGGCGGGGGGGCCGGTTATGAGACCCAGTACTTC.

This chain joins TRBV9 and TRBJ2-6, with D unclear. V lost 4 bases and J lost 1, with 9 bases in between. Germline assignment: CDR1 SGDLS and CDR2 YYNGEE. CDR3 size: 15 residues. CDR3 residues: CASSITGSGANVLTF. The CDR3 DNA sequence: TGTGCCAGCAGCATCACGGGTTCTGGGGCCAACGTCCTGACTTTC.

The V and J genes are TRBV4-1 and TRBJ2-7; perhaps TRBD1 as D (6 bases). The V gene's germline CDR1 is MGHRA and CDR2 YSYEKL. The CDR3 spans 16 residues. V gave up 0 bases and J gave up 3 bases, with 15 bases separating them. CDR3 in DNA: TGCGCCAGCAGCCAAGATGGGAAGGGACAATTCTACGAGCAGTACTTC. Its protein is CASSQDGKGQFYEQYF.

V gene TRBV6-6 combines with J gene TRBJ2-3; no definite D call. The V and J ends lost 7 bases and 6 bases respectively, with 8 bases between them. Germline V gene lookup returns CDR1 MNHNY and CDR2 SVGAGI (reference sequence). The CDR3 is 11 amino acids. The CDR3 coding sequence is TGTGCCAGCATGGCTCCCGATACGCAGTATTTT. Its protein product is CASMAPDTQYF.

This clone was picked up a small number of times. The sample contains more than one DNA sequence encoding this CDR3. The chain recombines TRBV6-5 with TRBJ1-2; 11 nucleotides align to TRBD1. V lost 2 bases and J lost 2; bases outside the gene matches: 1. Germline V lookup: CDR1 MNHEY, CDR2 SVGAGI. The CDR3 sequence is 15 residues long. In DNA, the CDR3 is TGTGCCAGCAGTTACGGACAGGGGGCAAACTATGGCTACACCTTC. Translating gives CASSYGQGANYGYTF.

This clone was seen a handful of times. The CDR3 is CASSLTGGGEKLFF. The CDR3 DNA sequence: TGCGCCAGCAGCTTGACAGGGGGCGGTGAAAAACTGTTTTTT. The genes are TRBV5-1 and TRBJ1-4; the match to TRBD1 covers 9 bases. After removal of 1 base from V and 7 bases from J, the junction contained 2 bases not matched to a gene. The CDR3 extends over 14 amino acids. The germline CDR1 and CDR2 sequences are SGHRS and YFSETQ.

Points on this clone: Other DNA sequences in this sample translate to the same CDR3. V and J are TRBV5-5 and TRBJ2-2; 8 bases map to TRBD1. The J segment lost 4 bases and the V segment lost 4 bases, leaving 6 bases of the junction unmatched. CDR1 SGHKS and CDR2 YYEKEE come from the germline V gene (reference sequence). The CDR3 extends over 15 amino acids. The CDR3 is CASSPGGVSTGELFF. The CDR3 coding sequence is TGTGCCAGCAGCCCAGGGGGCGTGAGCACCGGGGAGCTGTTTTTT.

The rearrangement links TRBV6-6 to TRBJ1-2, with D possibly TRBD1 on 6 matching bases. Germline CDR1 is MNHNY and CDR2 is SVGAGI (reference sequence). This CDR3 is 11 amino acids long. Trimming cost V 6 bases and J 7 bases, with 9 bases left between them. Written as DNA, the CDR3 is TGTGCCAGCAGCGTGGACAGTGGCTACACCTTC. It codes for CASSVDSGYTF.

CDR3 DNA sequence: TGTGCCAGCAGCAGCGGACAGGCGGAAAAACTGTTTTTT. Translation gives CASSSGQAEKLFF. The J gene is TRBJ1-4, the V gene TRBV11-2, with 7 bases lining up with TRBD1. With 5 bases clipped from V and 8 bases from J, the junction kept 5 bases outside the gene matches. Germline V lookup: CDR1 SGHAT, CDR2 FQNNGV. The CDR3 sequence is 13 residues long. The full variable domain, completed using reference TRBV11-2 and TRBJ1-4, is EAGVAQSPRYKIIEKRQSVAFWCNPISGHATLYWYQQILGQGPKLLIQFQNNGVVDDSQLPKDRFSAERLKGVDSTLKIQPAKLEDSAVYLCASSSGQAEKLFFGSGTQLSVL.

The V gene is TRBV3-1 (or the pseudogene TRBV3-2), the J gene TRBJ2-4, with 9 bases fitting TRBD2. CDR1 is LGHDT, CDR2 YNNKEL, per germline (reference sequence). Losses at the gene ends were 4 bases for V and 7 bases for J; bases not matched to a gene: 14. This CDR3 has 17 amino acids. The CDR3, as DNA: TGTGCCAGCAGCCTGTTTCTTGCGGGGGGGCCCCAGAACATTCAGTACTTC. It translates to CASSLFLAGGPQNIQYF.

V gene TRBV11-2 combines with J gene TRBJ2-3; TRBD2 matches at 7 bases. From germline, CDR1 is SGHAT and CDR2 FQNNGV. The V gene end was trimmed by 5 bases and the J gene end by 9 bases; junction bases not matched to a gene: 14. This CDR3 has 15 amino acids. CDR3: CASSPDSGGYITQYF. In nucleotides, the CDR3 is TGTGCCAGCAGCCCTGATTCCGGGGGGTATATAACGCAGTATTTT. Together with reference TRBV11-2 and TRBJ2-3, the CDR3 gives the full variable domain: EAGVAQSPRYKIIEKRQSVAFWCNPISGHATLYWYQQILGQGPKLLIQFQNNGVVDDSQLPKDRFSAERLKGVDSTLKIQPAKLEDSAVYLCASSPDSGGYITQYFGPGTRLTVL.

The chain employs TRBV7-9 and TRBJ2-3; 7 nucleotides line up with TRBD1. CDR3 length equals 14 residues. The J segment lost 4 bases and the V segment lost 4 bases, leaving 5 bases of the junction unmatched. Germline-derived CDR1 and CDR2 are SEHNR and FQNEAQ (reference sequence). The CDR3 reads CASSSRGMADTQYF. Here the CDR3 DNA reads TGTGCCAGCAGCTCCAGGGGGATGGCAGATACGCAGTATTTT.

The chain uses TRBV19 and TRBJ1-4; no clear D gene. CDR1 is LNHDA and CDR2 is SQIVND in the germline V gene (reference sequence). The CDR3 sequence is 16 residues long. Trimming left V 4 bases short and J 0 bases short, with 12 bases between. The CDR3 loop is CASSRSGGTTNEKLFF. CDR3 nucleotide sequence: TGTGCCAGTAGTAGAAGCGGCGGAACAACTAATGAAAAACTGTTTTTT.

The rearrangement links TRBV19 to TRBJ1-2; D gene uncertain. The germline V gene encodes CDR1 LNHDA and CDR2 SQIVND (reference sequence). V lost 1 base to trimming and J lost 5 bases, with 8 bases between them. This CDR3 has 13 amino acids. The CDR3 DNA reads TGTGCCAGTAGTATAGGCTCGGGATATGGCTACACCTTC. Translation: CASSIGSGYGYTF.

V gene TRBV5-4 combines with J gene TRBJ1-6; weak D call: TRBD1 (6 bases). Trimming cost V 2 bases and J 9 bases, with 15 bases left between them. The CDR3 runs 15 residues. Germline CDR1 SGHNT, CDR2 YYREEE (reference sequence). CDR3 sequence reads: CASSFRDTRTSPLHF. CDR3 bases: TGTGCCAGCAGCTTCCGGGACACGCGTACTTCACCCCTCCACTTT. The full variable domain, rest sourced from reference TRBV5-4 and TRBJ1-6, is ETGVTQSPTHLIKTRGQQVTLRCSSQSGHNTVSWYQQALGQGPQFIFQYYREEENGRGNFPPRFSGLQFPNYSSELNVNALELDDSALYLCASSFRDTRTSPLHFGNGTRLTVT.

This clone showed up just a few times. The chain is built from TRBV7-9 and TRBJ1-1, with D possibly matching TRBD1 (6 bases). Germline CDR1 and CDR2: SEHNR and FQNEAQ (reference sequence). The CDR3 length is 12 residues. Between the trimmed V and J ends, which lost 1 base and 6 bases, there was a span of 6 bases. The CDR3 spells CASSLEGAEAFF. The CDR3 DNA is TGTGCCAGCAGCTTAGAGGGGGCTGAAGCTTTCTTT.

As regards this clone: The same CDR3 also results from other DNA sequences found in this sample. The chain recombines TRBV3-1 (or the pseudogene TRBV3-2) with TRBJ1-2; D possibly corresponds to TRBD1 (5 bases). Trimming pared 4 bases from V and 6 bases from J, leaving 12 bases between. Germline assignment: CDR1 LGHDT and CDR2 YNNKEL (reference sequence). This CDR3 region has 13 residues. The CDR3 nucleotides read TGTGCCAGCAGCCCCCGGAGGGGAAATGGCTACACCTTC. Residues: CASSPRRGNGYTF.

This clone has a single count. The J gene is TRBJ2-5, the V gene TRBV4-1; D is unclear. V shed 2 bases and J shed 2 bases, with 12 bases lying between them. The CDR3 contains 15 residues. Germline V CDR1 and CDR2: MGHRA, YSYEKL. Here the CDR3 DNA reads TGCGCCAGCAGCCAACGACGGAGCCTGCAAGAGACCCAGTACTTC. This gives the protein CASSQRRSLQETQYF.

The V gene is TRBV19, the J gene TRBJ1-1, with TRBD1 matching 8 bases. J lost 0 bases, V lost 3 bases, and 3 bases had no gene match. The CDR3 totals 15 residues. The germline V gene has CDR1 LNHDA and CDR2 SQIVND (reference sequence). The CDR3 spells CASSMQDRVNTEAFF. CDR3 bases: TGTGCCAGTAGTATGCAGGACAGGGTGAACACTGAAGCTTTCTTT.

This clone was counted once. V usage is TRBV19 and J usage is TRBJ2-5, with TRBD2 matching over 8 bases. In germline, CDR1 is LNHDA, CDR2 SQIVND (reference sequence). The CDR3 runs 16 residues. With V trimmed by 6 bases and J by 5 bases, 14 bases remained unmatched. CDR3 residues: CASRKLASGFGETQYF. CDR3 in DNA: TGTGCCAGTAGGAAGTTGGCTAGCGGGTTTGGTGAGACCCAGTACTTC.